This TCR beta chain is from a study of T cell responses to AZD1222 COVID-19 vaccine (dated by TCRdb to about 2021). With regard to the full study: Because spike-specific TCR depth and breadth did not differ between the two schedules, AZD1222 recipients who got a second dose at roughly 4 weeks were pooled with those who got a second dose at roughly 12 weeks. Trial participants were enrolled by age into 18-55, 56-69 and 70-plus year subgroups, with 148, 28 and 57 TCR-sequenced participants respectively. TCR sequencing was performed for 233 trial participants, of whom 200 to 210 were given two doses of AZD1222 and around 25 were given two doses of MenACWY control vaccine. Results the study describes overall, beyond this receptor: After two AZD1222 doses, spike-specific TCR breadth and depth were significantly higher than at day 0 and than in MenACWY recipients. Because no samples from the day 14 peak response were available, repertoires could be characterized only after the peak T cell response. Participants were mostly white British, with more females than males. The authors suggested clonal diversity may have been underestimated. The 56-69-year group was small, and its depth increase did not reach significance, likely because of low power. Conclusions about previously exposed vaccinees are limited because only five or six AZD1222 recipients were SARS-CoV-2 seropositive at baseline. Vaccine-associated CD4 TCRs spanned the whole spike protein, with dominant responses in regions 160-218 and 743-854. Epitopes outside the regions mutated in the B.1.351 and B.1.1.7 variants were reportedly recognized by nearly half of the unique spike-specific TCRs.

The germline V and J ends show losses of 1 base and 13 bases respectively, and no gene match explains 4 bases of the junction. The germline V gene supplies CDR1 SGHNT and CDR2 YENEEA. From cysteine to phenylalanine, the CDR3 is 12 amino acids long. The kept DNA is CDR3 alone, 36 bases in frame from the first base. Regarding this clone: Its antigen is currently not known. Per-base quality was not reported, and no clone a single base away is much larger than it.

The sample's time point, from its label and the paper: baseline before first vaccination. The vaccinee samples were drawn from two UK trials, COV001 and COV002, one of which was a single-blind randomized controlled phase 2/3 trial testing AZD1222 (ChAdOx1 nCoV-19) in healthy adults. For TCRbeta chain sequencing, PBMC samples were collected from trial participants at day 0 and at day 28 after the second dose. The CDR3 regions of human TCRbeta chains were analyzed by immunosequencing. Concerning the study's data processing: TCRs in the repertoires were compared against a reference library of SARS-CoV-2-specific TCRs that had been generated with the MIRA antigen-specificity platform. Breadth meant the fraction of unique TCRs that were SARS-CoV-2-associated, whereas depth meant the fraction of total T cells that were SARS-CoV-2-associated. Each spike-specific TCR was assigned to its reactive spike region and to a CD4 or CD8 class using the MIRA data. Log10-transformed breadth and depth values were compared by one-way ANOVA with Sidak's multiple comparisons tests. TCRdb retrieved this table from immuneACCESS and kept in-frame rearrangements only. Not all clones are present; in checked studies, unresolved V genes account for under half, and no reason is known for the remainder. V and J calls and clone size come straight from that table; D and trimming were deduced from the DNA. This sample gives 180,000 or so clones in total; around 95% of them show up just once. The ten largest clonotypes hold approximately 0.69% of the sample.

The chain is made from TRBV11-3 and TRBJ2-1; 7 of the junction bases match TRBD2. The receptor comes from an adult in good health. The material was peripheral blood, obtained on day 0 of AZD1222 vaccination. The CDR3 region: CASSLGLATQFF. At the DNA level, the sequence is TGTGCCAGCAGCTTAGGACTAGCAACACAGTTCTTC. Supplemented by the reference TRBV11-3 and TRBJ2-1 proteins around the CDR3, the complete variable domain is EAGVVQSPRYKIIEKKQPVAFWCNPISGHNTLYWYLQNLGQGPELLIRYENEEAVDDSQLPKDRFSAERLKGVDSTLKIQPAELGDSAVYLCASSLGLATQFFGPGTRLTVL.